Given below is one T cell receptor beta chain in context. The junction and the germline gene differ at one end; a read error may be behind it. The record originates from a study of cytomegalovirus exposure and HLA in healthy donors. The V gene's germline CDR1 is SSHAT and CDR2 FNYEAQ (reference sequence). The CDR3 totals 15 residues. Primers for the PCR totalled 60 Vbeta and 13 Jbeta. Repertoires were generated with immunoSEQ multiplex PCR, while TCRdb's copy carries only in-frame clones and drops some. This sample yields about 130,000 clones, of which roughly four fifths are seen a single time; around 10% belongs to the top ten.

The sequence was obtained from a male donor in good health and CMV-seropositive. Sequenced sample: PBMCs. The genes are TRBV7-7 and TRBJ2-1; D may be TRBD1 (6 bases). This CDR3 is CASSLGVTGYNEQFF. The CDR3, as DNA: TGTGCTAGCAGCTTAGGGGTGACAGGTTACAATGAGCAGTTCTTC. Drawing the rest from reference TRBV7-7 and TRBJ2-1, the complete variable domain is GAGVSQSPRYKVTKRGQDVTLRCDPISSHATLYWYQQALGQGPEFLTYFNYEAQPDKSGLPSDRFSAERPEGSISTLTIQRTEQRDSAMYRCASSLGVTGYNEQFFGPGTRLTVL.